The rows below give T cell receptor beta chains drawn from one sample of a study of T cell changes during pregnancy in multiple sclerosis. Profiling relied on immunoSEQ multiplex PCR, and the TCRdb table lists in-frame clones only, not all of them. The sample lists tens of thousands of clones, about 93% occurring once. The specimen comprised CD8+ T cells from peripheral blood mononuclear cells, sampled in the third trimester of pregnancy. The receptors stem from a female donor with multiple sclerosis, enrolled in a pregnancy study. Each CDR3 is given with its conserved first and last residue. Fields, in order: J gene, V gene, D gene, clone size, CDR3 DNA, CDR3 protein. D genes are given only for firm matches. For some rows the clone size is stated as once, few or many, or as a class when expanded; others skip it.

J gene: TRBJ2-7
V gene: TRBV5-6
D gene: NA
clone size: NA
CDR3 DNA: TGTGCCAGCAGCTTGATGGAGGCCGGCGAGCAGTACTTC
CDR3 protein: CASSLMEAGEQYF

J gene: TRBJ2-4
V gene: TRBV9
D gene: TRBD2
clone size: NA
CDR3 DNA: TGTGCCAGCAGCGTAGGCGGGAGCGGGGGAAACATTCAGTACTTC
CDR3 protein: CASSVGGSGGNIQYF

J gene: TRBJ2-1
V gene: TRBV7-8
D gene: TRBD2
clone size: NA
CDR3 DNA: TGTGCCAGCAGCGGGGGGCTAGCGGGTTACAATGAGCAGTTCTTC
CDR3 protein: CASSGGLAGYNEQFF

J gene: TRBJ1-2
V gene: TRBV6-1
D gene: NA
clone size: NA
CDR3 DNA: TGTGCCAGCAGGCAGTTCTATGGCTACACCTTC
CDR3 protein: CASRQFYGYTF

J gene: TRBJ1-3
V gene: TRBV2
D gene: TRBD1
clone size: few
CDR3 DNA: TGTGCCAGCAGTGAGACAGGGAGAAACACCATATATTTT
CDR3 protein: CASSETGRNTIYF

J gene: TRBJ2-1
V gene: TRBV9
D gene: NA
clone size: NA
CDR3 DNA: TGTGCCAGCAGCGCAATGGGGGGGCGGGACCTTGGAAATGAGCAGTTCTTC
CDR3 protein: CASSAMGGRDLGNEQFF

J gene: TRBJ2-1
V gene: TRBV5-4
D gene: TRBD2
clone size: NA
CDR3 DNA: TGTGCCAGCAGCTCCGGACTAGCCGACAATGAGCAGTTCTTC
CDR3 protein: CASSSGLADNEQFF

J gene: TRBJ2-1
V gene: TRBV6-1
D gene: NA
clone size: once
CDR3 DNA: TGTGCCAGCAGCGCCCACTTTGACAGCCTCGATGAGCAGTTCTTC
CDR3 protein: CASSAHFDSLDEQFF

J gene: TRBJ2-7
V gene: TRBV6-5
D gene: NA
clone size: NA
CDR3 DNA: TGTGCCAGCAGTCGGACTCGTAGCTCCTACGAGCAGTACTTC
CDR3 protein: CASSRTRSSYEQYF

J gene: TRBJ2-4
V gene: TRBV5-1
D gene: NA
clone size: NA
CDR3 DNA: TGCGCCAGCAGCTTCCCGGGTACCGAAAACATTCAGTACTTC
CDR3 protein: CASSFPGTENIQYF

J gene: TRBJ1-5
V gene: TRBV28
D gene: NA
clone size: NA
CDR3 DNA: TGTGCCAGCAGTTTGGAGGGCTCGGGTCAGCCCCAGCATTTT
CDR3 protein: CASSLEGSGQPQHF

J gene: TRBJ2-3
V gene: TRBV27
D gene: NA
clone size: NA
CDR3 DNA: TGTGCCAGCGGCTCCCCGGGAACTAGCCGAAGGGATACGCAGTATTTT
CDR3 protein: CASGSPGTSRRDTQYF

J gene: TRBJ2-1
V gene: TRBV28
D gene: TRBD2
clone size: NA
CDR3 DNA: TGTGCCAGCAGTTTAGGGACTAGCGGATACTACAATGAGCAGTTCTTC
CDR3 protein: CASSLGTSGYYNEQFF

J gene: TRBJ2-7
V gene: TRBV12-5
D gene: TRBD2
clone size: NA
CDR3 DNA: TGTGCTAGTGGTTTGCCACTAGCGGGAGCCTACGAGCAGTACTTC
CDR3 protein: CASGLPLAGAYEQYF

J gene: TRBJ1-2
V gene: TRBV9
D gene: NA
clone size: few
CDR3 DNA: TGTGCCAGCAGCAGAGGGGGACCCTTC
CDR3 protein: CASSRGGPF

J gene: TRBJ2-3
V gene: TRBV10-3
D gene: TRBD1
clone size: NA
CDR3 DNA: TGTGCCGCCAGGGGGCTGGGCACAGATACGCAGTATTTT
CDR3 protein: CAARGLGTDTQYF

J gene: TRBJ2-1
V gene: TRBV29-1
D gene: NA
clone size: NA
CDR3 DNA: TGCAGCGTTGGAGGAATCCCCTTCTTC
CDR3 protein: CSVGGIPFF

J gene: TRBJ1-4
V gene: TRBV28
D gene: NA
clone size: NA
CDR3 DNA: TGTGCCAGCAGTTCCCCCGGGACATGGGGTGAAAAACTGTTTTTT
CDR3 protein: CASSSPGTWGEKLFF

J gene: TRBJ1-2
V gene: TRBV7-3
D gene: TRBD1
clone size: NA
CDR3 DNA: TGTGCCAGCAGCTCTACCGGGACAGCCGACGGCTACACCTTC
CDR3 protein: CASSSTGTADGYTF

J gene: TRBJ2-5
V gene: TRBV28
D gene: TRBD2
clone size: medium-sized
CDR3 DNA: TGTGCCAGCAGTCCGCCGGGACTAGCGGGAGTAGAGACCCAGTACTTC
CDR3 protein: CASSPPGLAGVETQYF

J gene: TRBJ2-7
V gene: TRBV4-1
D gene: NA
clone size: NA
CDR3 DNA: TGCGCCAGCAGCCAAGATAGAGTAGCCTACGAGCAGTACTTC
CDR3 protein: CASSQDRVAYEQYF

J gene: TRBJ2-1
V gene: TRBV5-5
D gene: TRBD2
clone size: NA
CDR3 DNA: TGTGCCAGCAGCTTGTCCGGGCAGCGGGAGAGGTTGTCCTACAATGAGCAGTTCTTC
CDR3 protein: CASSLSGQRERLSYNEQFF

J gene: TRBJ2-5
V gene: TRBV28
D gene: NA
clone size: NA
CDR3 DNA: TGTGCCAGCAGAAATCAGCGGCAAGAGACCCAGTACTTC
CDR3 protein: CASRNQRQETQYF

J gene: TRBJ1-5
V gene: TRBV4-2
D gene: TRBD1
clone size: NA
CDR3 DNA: TGTGCCAGCAGCCAAGATAGCGGGACAGGGAGACAGGGGATGCATTTT
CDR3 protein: CASSQDSGTGRQGMHF

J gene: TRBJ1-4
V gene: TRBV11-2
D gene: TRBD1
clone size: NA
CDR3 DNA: TGTGCCAGCAGCCCAGGGGGCTACGCTGAAAAACTGTTTTTT
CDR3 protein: CASSPGGYAEKLFF

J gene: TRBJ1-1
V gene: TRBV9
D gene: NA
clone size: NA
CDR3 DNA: TGTGCCAGCAGCGTAGCTCCGACAGAGAACACTGAAGCTTTCTTT
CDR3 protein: CASSVAPTENTEAFF

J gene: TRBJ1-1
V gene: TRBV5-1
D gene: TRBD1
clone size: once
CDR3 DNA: TGCGCCAGCAGCTTGGTCGGACAGGGGATCGGGGACACTGAAGCTTTCTTT
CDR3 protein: CASSLVGQGIGDTEAFF

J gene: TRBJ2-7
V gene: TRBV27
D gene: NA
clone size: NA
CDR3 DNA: TGTGCCAGCAGTTTTGGGGGGGCGGACGAGCAGTACTTC
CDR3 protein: CASSFGGADEQYF

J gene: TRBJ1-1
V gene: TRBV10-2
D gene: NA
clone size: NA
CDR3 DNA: TGCGCCAGCAGTGAGTCGAATTTTGCGGACACTGAAGCTTTCTTT
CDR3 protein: CASSESNFADTEAFF

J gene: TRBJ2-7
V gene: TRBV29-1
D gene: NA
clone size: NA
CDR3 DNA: TGCAGCGTTGAATTGGCCGAAAAAGACTACGAGCAGTACTTC
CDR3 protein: CSVELAEKDYEQYF

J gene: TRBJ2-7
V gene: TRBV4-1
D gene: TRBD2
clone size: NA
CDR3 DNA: TGCGCCAGCAGCCGAGGGGGACTAGCGGACTCCTACGAGCAGTACTTC
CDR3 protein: CASSRGGLADSYEQYF

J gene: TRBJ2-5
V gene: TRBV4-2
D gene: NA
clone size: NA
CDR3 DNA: TGTGCCAGCAGCCAAGTGGCAGGTGGGGCAGAGACCCAGTACTTC
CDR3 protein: CASSQVAGGAETQYF

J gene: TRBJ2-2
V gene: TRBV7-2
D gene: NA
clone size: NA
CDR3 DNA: TGTGCCAGCAGCTTAAAGAGACTAGCGAACACCGGGGAGCTGTTTTTT
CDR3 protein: CASSLKRLANTGELFF

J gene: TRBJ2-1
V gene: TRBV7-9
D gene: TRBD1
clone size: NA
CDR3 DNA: TGTGCCAGCAGCTCGGGACAGGACTACAATGAGCAGTTCTTC
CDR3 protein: CASSSGQDYNEQFF

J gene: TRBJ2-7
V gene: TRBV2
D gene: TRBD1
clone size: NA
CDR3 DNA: TGTGCCAGCAGTGAGCTTAGGACAGGGGGTTACGAGCAGTACTTC
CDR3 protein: CASSELRTGGYEQYF

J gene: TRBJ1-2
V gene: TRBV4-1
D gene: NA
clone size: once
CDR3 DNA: TGCGCCAGCAGCCCCCAGGGGAGGGAGGGGAACTATGGCTACACCTTC
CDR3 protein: CASSPQGREGNYGYTF

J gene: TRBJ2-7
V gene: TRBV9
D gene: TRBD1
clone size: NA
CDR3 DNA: TGTGCCAGCAGCGGTGAGACGGGACAGGGGATCTACGAGCAGTACTTC
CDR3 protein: CASSGETGQGIYEQYF

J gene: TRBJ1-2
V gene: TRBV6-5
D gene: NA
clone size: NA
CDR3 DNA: TGTGCCTCCCAGGGAAATGACTATGGCTACACCTTC
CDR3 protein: CASQGNDYGYTF

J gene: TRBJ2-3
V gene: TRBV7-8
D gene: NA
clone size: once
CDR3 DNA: TGTGCCAGCAGCTTAGTCTTTAGCACAGATACGCAGTATTTT
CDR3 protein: CASSLVFSTDTQYF

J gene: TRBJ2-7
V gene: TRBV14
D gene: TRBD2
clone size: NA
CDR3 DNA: TGTGCCAGCAGCCACCAGGGAGGGCTCGGGGAGCAGTACTTC
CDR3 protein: CASSHQGGLGEQYF

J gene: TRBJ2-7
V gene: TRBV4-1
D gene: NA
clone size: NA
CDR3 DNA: TGCGCCAGCAGCTACCGGGACACCTTCTCCTACGAGCAGTACTTC
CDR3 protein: CASSYRDTFSYEQYF